The present T cell receptor beta chain was sequenced within a study of Tregs in tolerant kidney transplant recipients. Per germline, CDR1 SGHNT and CDR2 YYREEE (reference sequence). The CDR3 length is 15 residues. V lost 2 bases, J lost 0 bases, and 11 bases lay in between. The table came from immunoSEQ multiplex PCR; TCRdb's copy has only in-frame clones and leaves some out. This table has about 240,000 clones, 80% to 85% appearing once. This clone came up a few times. Sequenced material: CD4+ T cells from blood. The receptor comes from a human donor in good health. V and J are TRBV5-4 and TRBJ1-1; tentatively, D is TRBD1 (6 bases). CDR3 sequence reads: CASSFRQALNTEAFF. The CDR3 region has the DNA TGTGCCAGCAGCTTTAGACAGGCTCTGAACACTGAAGCTTTCTTT.